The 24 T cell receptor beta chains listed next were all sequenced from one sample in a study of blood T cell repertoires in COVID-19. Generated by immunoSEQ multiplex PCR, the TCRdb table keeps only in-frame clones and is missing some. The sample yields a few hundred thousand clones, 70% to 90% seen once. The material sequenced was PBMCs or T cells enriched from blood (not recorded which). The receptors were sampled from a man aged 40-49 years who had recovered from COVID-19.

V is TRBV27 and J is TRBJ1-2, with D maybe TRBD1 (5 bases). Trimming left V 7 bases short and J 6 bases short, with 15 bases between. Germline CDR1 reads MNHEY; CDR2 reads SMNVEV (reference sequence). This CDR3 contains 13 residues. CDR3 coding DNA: TGTGCCAGCACCACGGGGGGGAATCATGGCTACACCTTC. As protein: CASTTGGNHGYTF.

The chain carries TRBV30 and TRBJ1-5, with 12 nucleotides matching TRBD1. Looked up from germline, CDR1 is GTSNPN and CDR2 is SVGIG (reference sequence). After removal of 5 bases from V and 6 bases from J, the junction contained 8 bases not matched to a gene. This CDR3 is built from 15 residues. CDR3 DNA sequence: TGTGCCTGGGGGGACAGGGGGCAGAGCGGTCAGCCCCAGCATTTT. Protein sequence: CAWGDRGQSGQPQHF.

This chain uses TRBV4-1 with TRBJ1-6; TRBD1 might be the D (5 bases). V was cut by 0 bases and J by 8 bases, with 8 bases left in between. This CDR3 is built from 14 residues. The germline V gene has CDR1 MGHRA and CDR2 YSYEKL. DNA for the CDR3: TGCGCCAGCAGCCAAGATCAGGGTGATTCACCCCTCCACTTT. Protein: CASSQDQGDSPLHF.

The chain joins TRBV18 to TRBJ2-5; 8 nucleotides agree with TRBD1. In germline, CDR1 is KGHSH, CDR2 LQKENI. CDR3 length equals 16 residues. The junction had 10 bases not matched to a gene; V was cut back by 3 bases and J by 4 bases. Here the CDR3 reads CASSPPRTGMGETQYF. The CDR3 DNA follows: TGTGCCAGCTCACCCCCTCGGACAGGGATGGGAGAGACCCAGTACTTC.

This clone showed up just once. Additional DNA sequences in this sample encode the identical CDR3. CDR3 nucleotide sequence: TGTGCCAGCAGTAGGACAGGGGTGAACACTGAAGCTTTCTTT. This gives the protein CASSRTGVNTEAFF. The chain employs TRBV28 and TRBJ1-1; 9 bases line up with TRBD1. Germline CDR1 reads MDHEN; CDR2 reads SYDVKM. This CDR3 region has 14 residues. After removal of 5 bases from V and 0 bases from J, the junction contained 1 base not matched to a gene.

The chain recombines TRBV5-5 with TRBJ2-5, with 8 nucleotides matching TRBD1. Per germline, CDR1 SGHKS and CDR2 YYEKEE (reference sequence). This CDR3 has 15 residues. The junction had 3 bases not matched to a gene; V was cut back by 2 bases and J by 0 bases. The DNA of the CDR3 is TGTGCCAGCAGCTTTCGGGGACAGGACCAAGAGACCCAGTACTTC. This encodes CASSFRGQDQETQYF.

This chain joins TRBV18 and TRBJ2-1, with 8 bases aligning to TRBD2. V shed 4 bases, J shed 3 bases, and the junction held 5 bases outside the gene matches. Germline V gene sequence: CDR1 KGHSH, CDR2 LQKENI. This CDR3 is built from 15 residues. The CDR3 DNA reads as TGTGCCAGCTCACAGGGAAGCGGGAGCTACAATGAGCAGTTCTTC. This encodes CASSQGSGSYNEQFF.

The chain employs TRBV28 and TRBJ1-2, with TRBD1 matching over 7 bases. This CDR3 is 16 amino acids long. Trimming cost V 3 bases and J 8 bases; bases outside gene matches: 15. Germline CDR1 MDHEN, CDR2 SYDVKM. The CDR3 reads CASSLGTVRTIRGYTF. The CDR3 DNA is TGTGCCAGCAGTTTGGGGACAGTCCGAACCATACGGGGCTACACCTTC.

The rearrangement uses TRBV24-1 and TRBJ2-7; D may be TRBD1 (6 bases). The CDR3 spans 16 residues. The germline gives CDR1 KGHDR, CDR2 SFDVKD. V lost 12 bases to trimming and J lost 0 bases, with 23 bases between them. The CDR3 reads CASQGTPGHSSYEQYF. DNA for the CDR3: TGTGCCTCCCAGGGGACCCCGGGACATAGCTCCTACGAGCAGTACTTC.

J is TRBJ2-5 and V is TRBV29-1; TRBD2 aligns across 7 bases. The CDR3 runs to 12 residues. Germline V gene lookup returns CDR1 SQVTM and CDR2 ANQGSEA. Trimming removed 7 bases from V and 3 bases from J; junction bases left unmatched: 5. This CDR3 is CSAGGLEETQYF. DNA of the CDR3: TGCAGCGCCGGGGGGTTGGAAGAGACCCAGTACTTC.

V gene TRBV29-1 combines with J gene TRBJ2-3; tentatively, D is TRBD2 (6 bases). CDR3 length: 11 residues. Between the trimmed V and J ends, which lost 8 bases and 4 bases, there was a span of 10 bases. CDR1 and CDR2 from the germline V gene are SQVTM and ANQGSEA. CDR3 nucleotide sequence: TGCAGCCTCGGGGGATCAGATACGCAGTATTTT. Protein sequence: CSLGGSDTQYF.

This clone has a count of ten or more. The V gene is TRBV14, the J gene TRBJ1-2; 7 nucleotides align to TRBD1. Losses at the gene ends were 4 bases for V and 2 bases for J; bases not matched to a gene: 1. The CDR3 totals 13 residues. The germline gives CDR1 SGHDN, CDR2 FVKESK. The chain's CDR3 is CASSRDSNYGYTF. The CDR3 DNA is TGTGCCAGCAGCCGGGACAGCAACTATGGCTACACCTTC.

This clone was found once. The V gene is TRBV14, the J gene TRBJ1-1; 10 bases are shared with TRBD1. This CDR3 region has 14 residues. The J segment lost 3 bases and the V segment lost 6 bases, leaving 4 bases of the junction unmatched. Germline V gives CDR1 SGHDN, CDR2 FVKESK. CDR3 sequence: CASSRDRGHTEAFF. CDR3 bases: TGTGCCAGCAGTCGGGACAGGGGCCACACTGAAGCTTTCTTT.

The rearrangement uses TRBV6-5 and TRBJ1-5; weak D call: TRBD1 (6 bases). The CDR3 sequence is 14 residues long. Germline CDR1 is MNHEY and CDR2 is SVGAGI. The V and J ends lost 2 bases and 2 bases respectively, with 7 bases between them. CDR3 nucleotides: TGTGCCAGCAGTTACCGACAGGGCAATCAGCCCCAGCATTTT. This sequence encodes CASSYRQGNQPQHF.

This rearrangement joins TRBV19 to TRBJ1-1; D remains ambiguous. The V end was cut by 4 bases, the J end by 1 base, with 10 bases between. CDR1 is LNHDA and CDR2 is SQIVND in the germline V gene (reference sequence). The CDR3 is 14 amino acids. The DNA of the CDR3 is TGTGCCAGTAGTACGCTCCGGGGGAACACTGAAGCTTTCTTT. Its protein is CASSTLRGNTEAFF. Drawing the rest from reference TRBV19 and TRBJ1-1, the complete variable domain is DGGITQSPKYLFRKEGQNVTLSCEQNLNHDAMYWYRQDPGQGLRLIYYSQIVNDFQKGDIAEGYSVSREKKESFPLTVTSAQKNPTAFYLCASSTLRGNTEAFFGQGTRLTVV.

In DNA form, the CDR3 reads TGTGCCAGCAGTTTATCGGGGCAGGGGATACCCTACGAGCAGTACTTC. It specifies CASSLSGQGIPYEQYF. This chain uses TRBV27 with TRBJ2-7; TRBD1 is a possible D gene (6 bases). V shed 0 bases and J shed 2 bases, with 14 bases lying between them. The length of the CDR3 is 16 residues. Germline CDR1 is MNHEY and CDR2 is SMNVEV (reference sequence).

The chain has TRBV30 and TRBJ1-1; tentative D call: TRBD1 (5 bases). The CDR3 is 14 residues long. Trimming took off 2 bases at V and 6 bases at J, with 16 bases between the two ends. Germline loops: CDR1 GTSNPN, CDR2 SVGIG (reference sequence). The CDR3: CAWSSRQLRSEAFF. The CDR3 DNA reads TGTGCCTGGAGTTCACGACAGCTCCGGTCTGAAGCTTTCTTT.

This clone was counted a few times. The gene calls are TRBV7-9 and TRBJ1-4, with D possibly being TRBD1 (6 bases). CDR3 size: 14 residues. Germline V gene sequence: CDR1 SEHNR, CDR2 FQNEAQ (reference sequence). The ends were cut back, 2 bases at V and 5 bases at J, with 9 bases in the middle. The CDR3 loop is CASSLKDRNEKLFF. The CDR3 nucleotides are TGTGCCAGCAGCTTAAAAGACAGGAATGAAAAACTGTTTTTT.

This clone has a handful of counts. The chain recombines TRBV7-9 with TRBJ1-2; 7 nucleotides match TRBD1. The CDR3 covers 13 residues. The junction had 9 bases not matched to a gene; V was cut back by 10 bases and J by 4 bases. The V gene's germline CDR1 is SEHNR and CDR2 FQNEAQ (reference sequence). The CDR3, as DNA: TGTGCCATTTTAGGACAGGATGGCTATGGCTACACCTTC. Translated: CAILGQDGYGYTF.

Here the CDR3 DNA reads TGTGCCTGGAGTGTACGCCCCAACGGCTACGAGCAGTACTTC. It encodes CAWSVRPNGYEQYF. This chain connects TRBV30 to TRBJ2-7; D is uncertain. Germline V gene data show CDR1 as GTSNPN and CDR2 as SVGIG (reference sequence). CDR3 size: 14 residues. V lost 0 bases and J 3 bases, leaving 12 bases between the germline ends.

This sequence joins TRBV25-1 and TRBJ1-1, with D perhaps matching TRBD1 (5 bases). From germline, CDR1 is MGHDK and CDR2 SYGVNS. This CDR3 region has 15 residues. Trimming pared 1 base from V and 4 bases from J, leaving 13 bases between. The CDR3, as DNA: TGTGCCAGCAGTGAATTGGGGCAGGTGGGCACTGAAGCTTTCTTT. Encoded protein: CASSELGQVGTEAFF. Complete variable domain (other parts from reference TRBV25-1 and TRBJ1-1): EADIYQTPRYLVIGTGKKITLECSQTMGHDKMYWYQQDPGMELHLIHYSYGVNSTEKGDLSSESTVSRIRTEHFPLTLESARPSHTSQYLCASSELGQVGTEAFFGQGTRLTVV.

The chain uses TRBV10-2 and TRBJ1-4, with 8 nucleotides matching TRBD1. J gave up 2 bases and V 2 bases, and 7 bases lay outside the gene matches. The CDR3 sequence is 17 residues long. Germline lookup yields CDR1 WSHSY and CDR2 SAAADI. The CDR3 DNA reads TGCGCCAGCAGTGAGGTGCAGGGGGCTAGTACTAATGAAAAACTGTTTTTT. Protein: CASSEVQGASTNEKLFF.

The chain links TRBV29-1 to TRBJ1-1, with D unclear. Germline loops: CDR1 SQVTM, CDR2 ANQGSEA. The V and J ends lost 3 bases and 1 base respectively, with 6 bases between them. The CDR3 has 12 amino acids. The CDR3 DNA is TGCAGCGTTGATACGGGGAACACTGAAGCTTTCTTT. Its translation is CSVDTGNTEAFF.

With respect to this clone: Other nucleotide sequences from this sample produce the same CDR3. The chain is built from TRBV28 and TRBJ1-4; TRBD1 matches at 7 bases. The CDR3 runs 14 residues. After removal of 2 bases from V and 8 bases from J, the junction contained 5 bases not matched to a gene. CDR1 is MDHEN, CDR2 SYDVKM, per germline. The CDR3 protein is CASSLRGRREKLFF. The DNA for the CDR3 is TGTGCCAGCAGTTTAAGGGGGCGAAGGGAAAAACTGTTTTTT.